The 5 T cell receptor beta chains listed next were all sequenced from one sample in a study of blood T cell repertoires in COVID-19 (TCRdb year 2020). The library was obtained by the immunoSEQ multiplex PCR assay. The table comes from immuneACCESS by way of TCRdb, which keeps in-frame sequences with V and J called. Part of the clones is missing from these tables; in studies checked, under half for an unresolved V gene and the rest for unknown reasons. Across this sample there are about 360,000 clones, with about 87% seen only once. Around 3% of the sample belongs to the ten largest clones. The sequenced material came from peripheral blood. The receptors stem from a human donor in a cohort sampled during active COVID-19.

V usage is TRBV7-2 and J usage is TRBJ2-1, with D maybe TRBD2 (5 bases). This CDR3 is built from 17 residues. V was shortened by 3 bases and J by 0 bases, with 15 bases between the two germline ends. Germline values: CDR1 SGHTA, CDR2 FQGNSA. Written as DNA, the CDR3 is TGTGCCAGCAGCTTTAGCCCGCCGGGGTCCTCCTACAATGAGCAGTTCTTC. As protein: CASSFSPPGSSYNEQFF.

The CDR3 coding sequence is TGTGCCAGTAGTATGGGGGGGCTAGAAGCTTTCTTT. It codes for CASSMGGLEAFF. V is TRBV19 and J is TRBJ1-1; the D gene is possibly TRBD1 (6 bases). CDR3 length equals 12 residues. The V gene lost 3 bases and the J gene lost 8 bases, with 10 bases spanning the gap. Germline CDR1 reads LNHDA; CDR2 reads SQIVND (reference sequence).

The genes are TRBV7-3 and TRBJ2-1; 9 bases align to TRBD1. This CDR3 spans 15 amino acids. V shed 4 bases and J 3 bases; nucleotides not matched to a gene: 4. The germline CDR1 and CDR2 sequences are SGHTA and FQGTGA. CDR3 sequence reads: CASSSTGGNYNEQFF. The CDR3 region has the DNA TGTGCCAGCAGCTCAACAGGGGGCAACTACAATGAGCAGTTCTTC.

The chain is built from TRBV7-8 and TRBJ1-2, with 7 bases aligning to TRBD1. V shed 2 bases and J 4 bases; nucleotides not matched to a gene: 4. This CDR3 has 14 amino acids. Germline values: CDR1 SGHVS, CDR2 FQNEAQ. CDR3 region: CASSLRGRTYGYTF. CDR3 DNA sequence: TGTGCCAGCAGCTTAAGGGGGCGAACCTATGGCTACACCTTC.

The rearrangement links TRBV9 to TRBJ1-5; 9 nucleotides align to TRBD1. CDR1 is SGDLS, CDR2 YYNGEE, per germline. The ends lost 3 bases at V and 7 bases at J; junction bases unmatched: 8. This CDR3 has 15 amino acids. CDR3 DNA: TGTGCCAGCAGCGAAGGGACAGGGTCGAGGCAGCCCCAGCATTTT. The encoded protein is CASSEGTGSRQPQHF.